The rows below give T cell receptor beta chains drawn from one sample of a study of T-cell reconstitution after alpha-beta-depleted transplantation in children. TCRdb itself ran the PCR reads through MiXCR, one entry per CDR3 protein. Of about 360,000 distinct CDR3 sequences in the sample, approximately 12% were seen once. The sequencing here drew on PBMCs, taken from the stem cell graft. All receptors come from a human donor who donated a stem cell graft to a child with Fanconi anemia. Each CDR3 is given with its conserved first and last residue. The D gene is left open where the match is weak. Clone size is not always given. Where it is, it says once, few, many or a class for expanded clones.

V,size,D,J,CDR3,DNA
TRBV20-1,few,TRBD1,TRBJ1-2,CSASYRGQANYGYTF,TGCAGTGCTAGTTACAGGGGGCAAGCTAACTATGGCTACACCTTC
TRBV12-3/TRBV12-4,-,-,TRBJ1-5,CASRGIGSNQPQHF,TGTGCCAGCAGGGGGATAGGGTCCAATCAGCCCCAGCATTTT
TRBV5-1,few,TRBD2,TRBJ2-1,CASSLSSGGFSYNEQFF,TGCGCCAGCAGCCTATCTAGCGGGGGGTTCTCCTACAATGAGCAGTTCTTC
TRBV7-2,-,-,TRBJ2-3,CASSFLSSDTQYF,TGTGCCAGCAGCTTCCTTAGCAGCGATACGCAGTATTTT
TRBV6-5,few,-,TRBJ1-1,CASSYVQGGEAFF,TGTGCCAGCAGTTACGTTCAGGGAGGTGAAGCTTTCTTT
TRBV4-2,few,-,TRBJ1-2,CASSQDSYRDGYTF,TGTGCCAGCAGCCAAGATTCGTATAGGGACGGCTACACCTTC
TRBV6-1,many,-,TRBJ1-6,CASSRTRNSPLHF,TGTGCCAGCAGCCGTACAAGAAACTCACCCCTCCACTTT
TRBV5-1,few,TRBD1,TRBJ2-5,CASSFGQGVLGDQETQYF,TGCGCCAGCAGCTTCGGACAGGGAGTCCTGGGTGACCAAGAGACCCAGTACTTC
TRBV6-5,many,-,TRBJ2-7,CASSYTPDGAYEQYF,TGTGCCAGCAGTTACACCCCAGACGGTGCCTACGAGCAGTACTTC
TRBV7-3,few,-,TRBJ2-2,CASSHTGNAGELFF,TGTGCCAGCAGCCACACAGGGAACGCCGGGGAGCTGTTTTTT
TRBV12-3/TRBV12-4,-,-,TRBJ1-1,CASSPPHWSLAFF,TGTGCCAGCAGTCCCCCCCATTGGTCGTTAGCTTTCTTT
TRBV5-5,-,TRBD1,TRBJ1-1,CASSSTSGGTEAFF,TGTGCCAGCAGCTCTACCTCAGGGGGGACTGAAGCTTTCTTT
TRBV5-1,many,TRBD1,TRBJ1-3,CASRSGGASSGNTIYF,TGCGCCAGCAGATCAGGGGGCGCTAGTTCTGGAAACACCATATATTTT
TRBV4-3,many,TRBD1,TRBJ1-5,CASSPNTGGRQPQHF,TGCGCCAGCAGCCCCAACACAGGGGGCAGACAGCCCCAGCATTTT
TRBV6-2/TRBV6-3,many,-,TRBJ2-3,CASSLVDTQYF,TGTGCCAGCAGCCTGGTAGATACGCAGTATTTT
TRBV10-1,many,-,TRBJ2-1,CASTNREDYNEQFF,TGCGCCAGCACCAACAGGGAGGACTACAATGAGCAGTTCTTC
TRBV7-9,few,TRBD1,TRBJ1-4,CASSSLLAGTGTEKLFF,TGTGCCAGCAGCTCTCTCCTCGCCGGGACAGGGACCGAAAAACTGTTTTTT